A single sample is the source of the 6 T cell receptor beta chains below, sequenced in a study of T cell changes during pregnancy in multiple sclerosis. Some clones are missing from TCRdb's copy, which holds only in-frame ones; the method was immunoSEQ multiplex PCR. The sample has about 64,000 clones, roughly 96% seen once. This specimen consisted of CD8+ T cells from peripheral blood mononuclear cells, obtained after pregnancy. The source of these receptors is a female donor with multiple sclerosis, enrolled in a pregnancy study.

This chain uses TRBV5-4 with TRBJ2-3; maybe TRBD2 (5 bases). The CDR3 consists of 15 residues. The ends were cut back, 1 base at V and 4 bases at J, with 13 bases in the middle. Per germline, CDR1 SGHNT and CDR2 YYREEE (reference sequence). This CDR3 is CASSLIASGPDTQYF. In DNA form, the CDR3 reads TGTGCCAGCAGCTTGATAGCGAGCGGACCAGATACGCAGTATTTT. Full variable domain (outside the CDR3, taken from reference TRBV5-4 and TRBJ2-3): ETGVTQSPTHLIKTRGQQVTLRCSSQSGHNTVSWYQQALGQGPQFIFQYYREEENGRGNFPPRFSGLQFPNYSSELNVNALELDDSALYLCASSLIASGPDTQYFGPGTRLTVL.

This rearrangement joins TRBV28 to TRBJ2-5; maybe TRBD1 (5 bases). Per germline, CDR1 MDHEN and CDR2 SYDVKM. V lost 3 bases, J lost 5 bases, and 10 bases lay in between. There are 13 residues in the CDR3. The CDR3, as DNA: TGTGCCAGCAGTTTCCCAGGGTCGGAGACCCAGTACTTC. Protein sequence: CASSFPGSETQYF.

J is TRBJ2-7 and V is TRBV28, with a weak D call TRBD2 (5 bases). Trimming removed 8 bases at V and 3 bases at J, with 14 bases between. The CDR3 is made up of 13 amino acids. Per the germline V gene, CDR1 is MDHEN and CDR2 is SYDVKM. The CDR3, as DNA: TGTGCCAGCGGGGAGACGGGGAACTACGAGCAGTACTTC. Translation gives CASGETGNYEQYF.

This chain uses TRBV4-3 with TRBJ1-2; D remains unclear. V was cut by 1 base and J by 3 bases, with 12 bases left in between. Germline CDR1 reads LGHNA; CDR2 reads YSLEER. The CDR3 is 15 amino acids. Here the CDR3 reads CASSQVEGRDYGYTF. CDR3 in DNA: TGCGCCAGCAGCCAAGTGGAGGGTAGAGACTATGGCTACACCTTC.

On this clone: The junction shows a germline mismatch at one end, possibly a read error. V usage is TRBV15 and J usage is TRBJ2-1, with a tentative D call TRBD2 (6 bases). This CDR3 has 13 residues. Germline CDR1 and CDR2: LNHNV and YYDKDF (reference sequence). CDR3 nucleotide sequence: TGTGCCACCAGCTTCCGACCGGAGGGTGAGCGGTTCTTC. Its protein product is CATSFRPEGERFF. Looking up the rest from reference TRBV15 and TRBJ2-1 gives the full variable domain: DAMVIQNPRYQVTQFGKPVTLSCSQTLNHNVMYWYQQKSSQAPKLLFHYYDKDFNNEADTPDNFQSRRPNTSFCFLDIRSPGLGDTAMYLCATSFRPEGERFFGPGTRLTVL.

The chain combines TRBV10-3 with TRBJ2-1; D is uncertain. Trimming removed 3 bases at V and 3 bases at J, with 12 bases between. Germline V gene sequence: CDR1 ENHRY, CDR2 SYGVKD. The CDR3 spans 15 residues. The CDR3 DNA reads as TGTGCCATCAGTGATAAGAATGGCGGCTACAATGAGCAGTTCTTC. It specifies CAISDKNGGYNEQFF.